This TCR beta chain was observed in a study of blood T cell repertoires in COVID-19. The table came from immunoSEQ multiplex PCR; TCRdb's copy has only in-frame clones and leaves some out. The repertoire holds about 99,000 clones, with 80% to 85% as singletons. This clone was observed once. J gave up 8 bases and V 6 bases, and 1 base lay outside the gene matches. The CDR3 spans 13 residues. The sample consisted of peripheral blood. The chain combines TRBV12-3 or TRBV12-4 with TRBJ1-6; TRBD1 matches at 10 bases. This sequence was found in a man aged 70-80 years with active or convalescent COVID-19. The DNA for the CDR3 is TGTGCCAGCAGCGGGACAGGGGATTCACCCCTCCACTTT. Protein: CASSGTGDSPLHF.